A selection of T cell receptor beta chains follows, all from one sample in a study of blood T cell repertoires in COVID-19. The assay was immunoSEQ multiplex PCR, and TCRdb's table has in-frame clones only and misses some. This table has some 150,000 clones, about 85% appearing once. The material sequenced was peripheral blood. Receptor source: a man aged 40-55 years with acute or convalescent COVID-19. Both conserved end residues are part of each CDR3. D genes are given only for firm matches. Some rows mark clone size as missing; the rest say once, few, many or name a class of expanded clone.

V gene	J gene	clone size	D gene	CDR3 protein	CDR3 DNA
TRBV28	TRBJ2-7	.	TRBD1	CASRPHRGQVDEQYF	TGTGCCAGCAGGCCTCACAGGGGGCAGGTCGACGAGCAGTACTTC
TRBV7-2	TRBJ1-2	medium-sized	.	CASSLGYNRDGYTF	TGTGCCAGCAGCTTAGGGTATAATCGAGATGGCTACACCTTC
TRBV6-6	TRBJ1-2	few	.	CASSRGAGNANYGYTF	TGTGCCAGCAGTCGAGGGGCAGGGAATGCTAACTATGGCTACACCTTC
TRBV10-1	TRBJ1-3	.	.	CASSGGTSGGNTIYF	TGCGCCAGCAGTGGAGGGACTTCGGGAGGAAACACCATATATTTT
TRBV2	TRBJ1-1	.	TRBD1	CASRGQQNTEAFF	TGTGCCAGCAGGGGACAGCAAAACACTGAAGCTTTCTTT
TRBV28	TRBJ2-7	.	.	CASSSQYEQYF	TGTGCCAGCAGTTCACAATACGAGCAGTACTTC
TRBV7-3	TRBJ2-6	.	.	CASSRTGSSQSGANVLTF	TGTGCCAGCAGCAGGACGGGGTCGAGCCAATCTGGGGCCAACGTCCTGACTTTC
TRBV5-6	TRBJ2-7	.	TRBD2	CASSQGLAGGRAYEQYF	TGTGCCAGCAGCCAGGGACTAGCGGGGGGGAGAGCCTACGAGCAGTACTTC
TRBV28	TRBJ1-5	few	.	CASRYPGTSGPNQPQHF	TGTGCCAGCAGATACCCCGGGACATCGGGACCAAATCAGCCCCAGCATTTT
TRBV5-1	TRBJ1-2	.	TRBD1	CASSLEGGGNYGYTF	TGCGCCAGCAGCTTGGAAGGGGGCGGGAATTATGGCTACACCTTC
TRBV5-1	TRBJ2-7	once	.	CASSLGRETYEQYF	TGCGCCAGCAGCTTGGGGCGGGAAACCTACGAGCAGTACTTC
TRBV5-6	TRBJ1-5	.	.	CASSLRGFLQPQHF	TGTGCCAGCAGCTTGAGGGGGTTTTTGCAGCCCCAGCATTTT
TRBV6-2/TRBV6-3	TRBJ2-1	.	.	CASSDPGTRTYNEQFF	TGTGCCAGCAGTGACCCCGGGACACGAACCTACAATGAGCAGTTCTTC
TRBV6-2/TRBV6-3	TRBJ2-5	.	TRBD2	CASSYSGTSGDRETQYF	TGTGCCAGCAGTTACTCGGGCACTAGCGGGGACAGGGAGACCCAGTACTTC
TRBV3-1/TRBV3-2	TRBJ1-6	.	TRBD1	CASSQAGTGGSSPLHF	TGTGCCAGCAGCCAAGCGGGGACAGGGGGGAGTTCACCCCTCCACTTT
TRBV18	TRBJ1-1	.	TRBD1	CASSPQGDTEAFF	TGTGCCAGCTCACCCCAGGGGGACACTGAAGCTTTCTTT
TRBV19	TRBJ2-7	.	.	CASSVLGGQLYEQYF	TGTGCCAGTAGTGTCTTGGGGGGTCAGCTCTACGAGCAGTACTTC
TRBV3-1/TRBV3-2	TRBJ2-4	.	.	CASSLRGTKNIQYF	TGTGCCAGCAGCCTCCGGGGGACCAAAAACATTCAGTACTTC
TRBV5-1	TRBJ2-3	.	.	CASSLMGGTDTQYF	TGCGCCAGCAGCTTGATGGGCGGCACAGATACGCAGTATTTT
TRBV6-6	TRBJ1-2	.	.	CAGRDRGGLYGYTF	TGTGCCGGCAGGGATAGGGGAGGGCTATATGGCTACACCTTC
TRBV3-1/TRBV3-2	TRBJ1-2	.	.	CASIDRGSSGYTF	TGTGCCAGCATAGATCGAGGATCCAGTGGCTACACCTTC
TRBV19	TRBJ1-3	.	.	CASSIDGTPGNTIYF	TGTGCCAGTAGTATAGACGGGACACCTGGAAACACCATATATTTT
TRBV5-1	TRBJ1-3	.	TRBD1	CASSEGTAYGNTIYF	TGCGCCAGCAGCGAGGGGACAGCCTACGGAAACACCATATATTTT
TRBV27	TRBJ1-4	once	TRBD1	CASSFKTGTNEKLFF	TGTGCCAGCAGTTTTAAGACAGGGACTAATGAAAAACTGTTTTTT
TRBV5-8	TRBJ2-5	.	.	CASSYLGHFQETQYF	TGTGCCAGCAGCTATTTGGGACACTTTCAAGAGACCCAGTACTTC
TRBV6-5	TRBJ2-1	.	.	CASTYGGNEQFF	TGTGCCAGCACCTACGGGGGAAATGAGCAGTTCTTC
TRBV6-6	TRBJ1-5	.	.	CASNGQSNQPQHF	TGTGCCAGCAACGGACAGAGCAATCAGCCCCAGCATTTT
TRBV5-1	TRBJ1-3	.	.	CASSLPMAGVGNTIYF	TGCGCCAGCAGCTTGCCAATGGCGGGGGTCGGAAACACCATATATTTT
TRBV10-3	TRBJ1-2	.	TRBD1	CAISEVLTGGAYWGYTF	TGTGCCATCAGTGAGGTTCTGACAGGGGGCGCGTATTGGGGCTACACCTTC
TRBV13	TRBJ2-7	once	.	CASSPGRGTYEQYF	TGTGCCAGCAGCCCCGGCAGGGGCACCTACGAGCAGTACTTC
TRBV2	TRBJ1-2	.	.	CASSARYYGYTF	TGTGCCAGCAGTGCTCGTTACTATGGCTACACCTTC
TRBV19	TRBJ2-2	.	TRBD2	CAVRGIHGELFF	TGTGCCGTGCGGGGGATCCACGGGGAGCTGTTTTTT
TRBV5-4	TRBJ1-1	once	.	CASSPRAGVNTEAFF	TGTGCCAGCAGCCCCCGAGCAGGGGTGAACACTGAAGCTTTCTTT
TRBV12-5	TRBJ2-1	few	.	CASGKVQGSWNEQFF	TGTGCTAGTGGTAAAGTGCAGGGATCTTGGAATGAGCAGTTCTTC
TRBV27	TRBJ2-7	.	.	CASSSSGQAYEQYF	TGTGCCAGCAGTTCCTCAGGGCAGGCCTACGAGCAGTACTTC
TRBV28	TRBJ1-4	.	TRBD1	CASRSRTGGNEKLFF	TGTGCCAGCAGGTCAAGGACAGGGGGGAATGAAAAACTGTTTTTT
TRBV28	TRBJ1-6	.	.	CASSLNQGLGSPLHF	TGTGCCAGCAGTTTAAATCAGGGCCTGGGTTCACCCCTCCACTTT
TRBV4-1	TRBJ2-7	.	TRBD1	CASSHIWTGTKYEQYF	TGCGCCAGCAGCCATATCTGGACAGGGACGAAGTACGAGCAGTACTTC